Sequencing of this TCR beta chain was carried out in a study of radiotherapy plus CTLA-4 blockade in lung cancer. As for the study in general: The study recorded objective responses in roughly 20% of patients and disease control in 31%. Notes on the study in general: With interferon-beta, early dynamics of blood T cell clones were reported to best predict response.

The trim removed 7 bases at V and 6 bases at J, leaving 16 bases unmatched. Germline V CDR1 and CDR2: LGHNA, YNFKEQ. This CDR3 spans 17 amino acids. A word on this clone: The antigen is unknown.

Focal radiation with ipilimumab CTLA-4 blockade was given to patients with chemo-refractory metastatic non-small-cell lung cancer. Some clones are missing from TCRdb's copy, which holds only in-frame ones; the method was immunoSEQ multiplex PCR. The sample has 90,000 to 100,000 clones, 65% to 80% seen once. Sequences were derived from peripheral blood, sampled from a patient treated with radiotherapy plus ipilimumab. This receptor was taken from a human donor with non-small cell lung cancer who had a partial response to radiotherapy plus ipilimumab. Some clones in this sample may be carry-over from other donors' samples. The J gene is TRBJ1-4, the V gene TRBV4-2; 8 nucleotides agree with TRBD1. Here the CDR3 reads CASTRTSGTGVDEKLFF. The CDR3 DNA reads TGTGCCAGCACCCGAACGTCCGGGACAGGTGTGGATGAAAAACTGTTTTTT.